The entry below describes one TCR beta chain. Antigen: not known. MiXCR, applied by TCRdb to the 5' RACE reads, yields one record per CDR3 protein. The sample has 470,000 or so distinct CDR3 sequences, 24% seen once. The data originate from a study of identical twins. General study points: Zero-insertion analyses might be partly confounded by invariant T cells like MAIT and iNKT.

With 5 bases removed from V and 1 base from J, the gap between germline ends came to 13 bases. Germline CDR1 is DFQATT and CDR2 is SNEGSKA (reference sequence). This CDR3 spans 14 amino acids. This sample also appeared in a second study, on T cells expressing NK-cell markers. That work adds: Just one sequenced donor of eight was HCMV-seronegative, while seven were seropositive.

Source material: CD4+ T cells sorted from blood. The receptor comes from a woman aged 18-29 years in good health. The V and J genes are TRBV20-1 and TRBJ2-3; D is ambiguous. The CDR3 nucleotides are TGCAGTGCTCAGTCTACCATTGGCACAGATACGCAGTATTTT. As protein: CSAQSTIGTDTQYF.